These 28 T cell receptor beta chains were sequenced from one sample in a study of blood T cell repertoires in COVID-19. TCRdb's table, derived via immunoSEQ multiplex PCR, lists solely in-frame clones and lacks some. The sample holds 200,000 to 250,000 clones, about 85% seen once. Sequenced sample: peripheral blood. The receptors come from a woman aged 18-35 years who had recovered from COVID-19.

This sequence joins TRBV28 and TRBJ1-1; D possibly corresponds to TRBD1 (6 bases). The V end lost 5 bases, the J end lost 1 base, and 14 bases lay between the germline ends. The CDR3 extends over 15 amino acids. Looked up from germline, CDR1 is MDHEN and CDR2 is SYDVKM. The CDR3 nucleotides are TGTGCCAGCAGTGTGACAGGATTAACGAACACTGAAGCTTTCTTT. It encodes CASSVTGLTNTEAFF.

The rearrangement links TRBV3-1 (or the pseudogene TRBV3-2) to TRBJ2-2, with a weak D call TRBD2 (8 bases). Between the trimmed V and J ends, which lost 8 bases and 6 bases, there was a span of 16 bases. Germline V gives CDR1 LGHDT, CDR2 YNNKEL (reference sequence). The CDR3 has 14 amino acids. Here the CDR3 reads CASGFSGTAGELFF. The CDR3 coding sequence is TGTGCCAGCGGTTTTAGCGGGACAGCCGGGGAGCTGTTTTTT.

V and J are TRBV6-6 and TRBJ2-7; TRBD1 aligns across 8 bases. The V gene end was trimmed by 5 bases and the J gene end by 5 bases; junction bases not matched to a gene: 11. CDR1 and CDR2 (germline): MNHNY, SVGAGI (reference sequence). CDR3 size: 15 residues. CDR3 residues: CASSPQQGVADEQYF. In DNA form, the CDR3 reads TGTGCCAGCAGTCCCCAACAGGGGGTGGCAGACGAGCAGTACTTC.

In DNA, the CDR3 is TGTGCCAGCAGTGAATGGGCACCCGCTCAGCCCCAGCATTTT. The encoded protein is CASSEWAPAQPQHF. This chain connects TRBV6-1 to TRBJ1-5, with D uncertain. This CDR3 contains 14 residues. Germline V gives CDR1 MNHNS, CDR2 SASEGT. Trimming left V 2 bases short and J 6 bases short, with 11 bases between.

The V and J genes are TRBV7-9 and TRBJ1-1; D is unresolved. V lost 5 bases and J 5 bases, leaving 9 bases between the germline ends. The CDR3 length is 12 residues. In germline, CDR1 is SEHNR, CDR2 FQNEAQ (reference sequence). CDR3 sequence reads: CASSPDITEAFF. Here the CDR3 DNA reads TGTGCCAGCAGCCCAGACATAACTGAAGCTTTCTTT.

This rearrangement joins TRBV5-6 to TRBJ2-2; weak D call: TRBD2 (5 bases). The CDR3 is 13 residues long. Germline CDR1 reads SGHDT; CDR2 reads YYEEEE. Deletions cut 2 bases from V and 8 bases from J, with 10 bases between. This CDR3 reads CASSFGVAGELFF. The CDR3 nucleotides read TGTGCCAGCAGCTTTGGGGTAGCGGGGGAGCTGTTTTTT.

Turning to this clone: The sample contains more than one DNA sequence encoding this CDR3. CDR3 sequence (DNA): TGTGCCAGCAGTTTACTAGGAAATGAGCAGTTCTTC. Translation: CASSLLGNEQFF. The chain joins TRBV27 to TRBJ2-1; no firm D call. The CDR3 contains 12 residues. Deletions cut 2 bases from V and 7 bases from J, with 6 bases between. The V gene's germline CDR1 is MNHEY and CDR2 SMNVEV (reference sequence).

CDR3: CASSSSTGRTSYNEQFF. CDR3 nucleotide sequence: TGCGCCAGCAGCTCCTCCACAGGGAGAACGTCCTACAATGAGCAGTTCTTC. The rearrangement uses TRBV5-1 and TRBJ2-1; weak D call: TRBD1 (6 bases). Germline lookup yields CDR1 SGHRS and CDR2 YFSETQ. Trimming took 3 bases from V and 1 from J, leaving 17 bases between them. CDR3 length equals 17 residues.

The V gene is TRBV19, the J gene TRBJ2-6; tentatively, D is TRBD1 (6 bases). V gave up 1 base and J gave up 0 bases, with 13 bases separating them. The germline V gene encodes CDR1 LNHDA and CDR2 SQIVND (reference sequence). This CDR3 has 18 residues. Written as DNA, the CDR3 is TGTGCCAGTAGTATAGTCCGGGACATAGGCTCTGGGGCCAACGTCCTGACTTTC. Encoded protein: CASSIVRDIGSGANVLTF.

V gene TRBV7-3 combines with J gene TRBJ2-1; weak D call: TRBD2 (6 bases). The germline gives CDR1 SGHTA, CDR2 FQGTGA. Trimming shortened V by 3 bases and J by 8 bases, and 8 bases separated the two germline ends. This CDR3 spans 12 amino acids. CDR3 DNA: TGTGCCAGCAGCTTTACGGGAGATGAGCAGTTCTTC. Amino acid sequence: CASSFTGDEQFF.

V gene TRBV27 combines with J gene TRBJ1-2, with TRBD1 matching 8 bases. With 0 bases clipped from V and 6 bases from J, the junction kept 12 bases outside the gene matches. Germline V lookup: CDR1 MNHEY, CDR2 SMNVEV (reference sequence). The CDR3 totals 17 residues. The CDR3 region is CASSLSPLRTGLDGYTF. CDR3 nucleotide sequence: TGTGCCAGCAGTTTATCGCCACTCAGGACAGGGCTGGATGGCTACACCTTC.

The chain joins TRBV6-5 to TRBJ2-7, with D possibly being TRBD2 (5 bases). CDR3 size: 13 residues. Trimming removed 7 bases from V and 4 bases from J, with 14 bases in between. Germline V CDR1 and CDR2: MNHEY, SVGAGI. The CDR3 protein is CASTTSLLYEQYF. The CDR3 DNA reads TGTGCCAGCACCACTAGTTTATTGTACGAGCAGTACTTC.

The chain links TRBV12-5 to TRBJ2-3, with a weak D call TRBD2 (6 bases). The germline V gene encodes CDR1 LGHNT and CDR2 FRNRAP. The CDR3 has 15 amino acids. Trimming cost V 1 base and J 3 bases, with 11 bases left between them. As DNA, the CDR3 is TGTGCTAGTGGTTTGGACGGGGGATGGACAGATACGCAGTATTTT. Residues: CASGLDGGWTDTQYF.

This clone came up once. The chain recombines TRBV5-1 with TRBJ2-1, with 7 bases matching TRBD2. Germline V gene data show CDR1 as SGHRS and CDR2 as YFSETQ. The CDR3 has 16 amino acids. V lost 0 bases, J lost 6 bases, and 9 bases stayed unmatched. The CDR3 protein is CASSLAVVAGSNEQFF. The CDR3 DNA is TGCGCCAGCAGCTTGGCCGTGGTAGCGGGCTCCAATGAGCAGTTCTTC.

CDR3 residues: CASSPPRLAEVYNEQFF. For the CDR3, the DNA is TGTGCCAGCAGCCCCCCCCGGCTAGCGGAGGTCTACAATGAGCAGTTCTTC. The chain has TRBV7-9 and TRBJ2-1, with 7 positions matching TRBD2. The germline V gene has CDR1 SEHNR and CDR2 FQNEAQ (reference sequence). The CDR3 loop spans 17 amino acids. V shed 5 bases and J 3 bases; nucleotides not matched to a gene: 13.

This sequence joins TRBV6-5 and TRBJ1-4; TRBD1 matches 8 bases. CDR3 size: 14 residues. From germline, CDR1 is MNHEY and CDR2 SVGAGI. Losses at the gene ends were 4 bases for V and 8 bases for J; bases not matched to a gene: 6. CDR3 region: CASSLTGELEKLFF. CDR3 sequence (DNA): TGTGCCAGCAGTTTGACAGGGGAGCTCGAAAAACTGTTTTTT.

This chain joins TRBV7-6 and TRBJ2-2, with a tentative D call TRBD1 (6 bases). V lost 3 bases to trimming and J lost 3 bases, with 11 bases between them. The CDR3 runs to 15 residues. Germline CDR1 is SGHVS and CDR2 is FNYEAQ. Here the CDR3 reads CASSFGTSDTGELFF. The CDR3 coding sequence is TGTGCCAGCAGCTTTGGGACAAGCGACACCGGGGAGCTGTTTTTT. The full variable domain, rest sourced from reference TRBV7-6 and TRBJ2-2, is GAGVSQSPRYKVTKRGQDVALRCDPISGHVSLYWYRQALGQGPEFLTYFNYEAQQDKSGLPNDRFSAERPEGSISTLTIQRTEQRDSAMYRCASSFGTSDTGELFFGEGSRLTVL.

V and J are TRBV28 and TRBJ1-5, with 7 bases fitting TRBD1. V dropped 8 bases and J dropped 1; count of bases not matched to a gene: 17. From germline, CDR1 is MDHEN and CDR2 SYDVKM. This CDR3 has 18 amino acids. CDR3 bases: TGTGCCAGCGGATTTCAGAACGGACAGGCTACGAGCAATCAGCCCCAGCATTTT. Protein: CASGFQNGQATSNQPQHF.

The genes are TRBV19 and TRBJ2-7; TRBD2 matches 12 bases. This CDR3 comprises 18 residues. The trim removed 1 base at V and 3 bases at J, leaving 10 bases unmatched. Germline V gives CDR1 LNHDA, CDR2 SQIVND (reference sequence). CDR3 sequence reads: CASSIGPSGRAVYYEQYF. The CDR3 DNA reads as TGTGCCAGTAGTATAGGTCCTAGCGGGAGGGCCGTCTACTACGAGCAGTACTTC.

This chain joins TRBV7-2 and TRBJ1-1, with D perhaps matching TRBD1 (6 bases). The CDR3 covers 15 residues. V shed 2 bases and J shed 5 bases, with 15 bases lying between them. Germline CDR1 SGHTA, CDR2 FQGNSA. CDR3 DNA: TGTGCCAGCAGCTTAAGACGGGGGGCTAGGACTGAAGCTTTCTTT. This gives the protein CASSLRRGARTEAFF.

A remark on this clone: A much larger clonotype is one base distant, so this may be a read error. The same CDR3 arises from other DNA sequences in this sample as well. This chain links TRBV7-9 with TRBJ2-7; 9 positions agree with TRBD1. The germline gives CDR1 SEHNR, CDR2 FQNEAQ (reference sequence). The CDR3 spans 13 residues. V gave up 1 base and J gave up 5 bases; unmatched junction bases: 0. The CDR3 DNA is TGTGCCAGCAGCTTAGGACAGGGGGACGAGCAGTACTTC. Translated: CASSLGQGDEQYF. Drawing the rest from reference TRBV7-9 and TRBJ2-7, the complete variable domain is DTGVSQNPRHKITKRGQNVTFRCDPISEHNRLYWYRQTLGQGPEFLTYFQNEAQLEKSRLLSDRFSAERPKGSFSTLEIQRTEQGDSAMYLCASSLGQGDEQYFGPGTRLTVT.

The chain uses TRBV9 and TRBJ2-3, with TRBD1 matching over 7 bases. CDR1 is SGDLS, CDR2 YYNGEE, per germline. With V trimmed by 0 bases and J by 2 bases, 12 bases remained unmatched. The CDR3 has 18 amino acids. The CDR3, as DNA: TGTGCCAGCAGCGTAGAGCCGGGACAGTACCCTTTCACAGATACGCAGTATTTT. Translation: CASSVEPGQYPFTDTQYF.

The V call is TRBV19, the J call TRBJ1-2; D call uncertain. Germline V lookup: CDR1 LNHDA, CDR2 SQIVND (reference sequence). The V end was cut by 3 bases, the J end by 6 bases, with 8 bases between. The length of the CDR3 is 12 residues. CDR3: CASSMARNGYTF. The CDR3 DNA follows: TGTGCCAGTAGTATGGCGCGGAATGGCTACACCTTC.

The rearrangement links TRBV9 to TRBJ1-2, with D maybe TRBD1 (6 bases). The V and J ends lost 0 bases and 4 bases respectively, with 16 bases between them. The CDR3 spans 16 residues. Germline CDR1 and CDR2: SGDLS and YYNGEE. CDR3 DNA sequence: TGTGCCAGCAGCGTAGGATCAGGACAGTACGTCTATGGCTACACCTTC. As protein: CASSVGSGQYVYGYTF.

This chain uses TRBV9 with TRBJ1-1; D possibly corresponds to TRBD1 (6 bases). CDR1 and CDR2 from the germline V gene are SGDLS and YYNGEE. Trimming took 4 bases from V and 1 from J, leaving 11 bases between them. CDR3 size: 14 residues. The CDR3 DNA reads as TGTGCCAGCAGCCCCGGGACACCGAACACTGAAGCTTTCTTT. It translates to CASSPGTPNTEAFF.

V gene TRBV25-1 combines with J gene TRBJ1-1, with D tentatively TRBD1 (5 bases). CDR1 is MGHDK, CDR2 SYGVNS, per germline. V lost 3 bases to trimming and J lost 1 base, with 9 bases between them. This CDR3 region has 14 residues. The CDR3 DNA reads TGTGCCAGCAGTGACTCGACAGAGAACACTGAAGCTTTCTTT. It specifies CASSDSTENTEAFF.

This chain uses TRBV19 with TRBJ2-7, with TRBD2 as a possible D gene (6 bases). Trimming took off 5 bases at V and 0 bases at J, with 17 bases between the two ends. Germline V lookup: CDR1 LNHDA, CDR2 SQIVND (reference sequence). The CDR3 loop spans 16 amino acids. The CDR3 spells CASSPIGGKSSYEQYF. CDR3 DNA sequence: TGTGCCAGTAGTCCTATTGGGGGGAAGAGCTCCTACGAGCAGTACTTC.

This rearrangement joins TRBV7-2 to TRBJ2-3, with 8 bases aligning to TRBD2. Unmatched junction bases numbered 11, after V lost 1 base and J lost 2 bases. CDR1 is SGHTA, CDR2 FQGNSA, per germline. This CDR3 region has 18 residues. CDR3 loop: CASSLGGMSGGLTDTQYF. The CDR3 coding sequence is TGTGCCAGCAGCTTAGGTGGTATGTCGGGAGGGCTCACAGATACGCAGTATTTT. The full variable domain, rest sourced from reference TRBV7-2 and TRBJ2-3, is GAGVSQSPSNKVTEKGKDVELRCDPISGHTALYWYRQSLGQGLEFLIYFQGNSAPDKSGLPSDRFSAERTGGSVSTLTIQRTQQEDSAVYLCASSLGGMSGGLTDTQYFGPGTRLTVL.